The sequence of this T cell receptor beta chain was determined in a study of blood T cell repertoires in COVID-19. The wider study: Sites in the United States, Italy and Spain provided acute and convalescent COVID-19 samples.

Produced via immunoSEQ multiplex PCR; TCRdb's table is partial and in-frame only. The sample records roughly 180,000 clones, about 95% being singletons. Looked up from germline, CDR1 is MNHEY and CDR2 is SVGAGI. Trimming removed 11 bases at V and 6 bases at J, with 22 bases between. CDR3 length: 14 residues. The chain is built from TRBV6-5 and TRBJ1-2; TRBD1 might be the D (6 bases). The sequence came from a man younger than 40 with COVID-19, enrolled during active disease. Sequenced: peripheral blood. CDR3 residues: CALRAGVALDGYTF. In DNA, the CDR3 is TGTGCCCTTCGGGCAGGGGTAGCATTGGATGGCTACACCTTC.